This TCR beta chain derives from a study of graft-versus-host responses after intestinal transplantation. Study-wide background: Multivisceral, liver-intestinal, or isolated intestinal transplants were performed in recipients. Recipients were all induced with anti-thymocyte globulin, then given tacrolimus and steroids for approximately three years.

Study conclusions and caveats: Those patients showing graft-donor T cell macrochimerism displayed high graft-versus-host to host-versus-graft clonal ratios in allografts.

Per the germline V gene, CDR1 is SGHVS and CDR2 is FNYEAQ. With V trimmed by 5 bases and J by 3 bases, 2 bases remained unmatched. The CDR3 has 13 residues. A remark on this clone: The target antigen is unknown.

Sequencing used immunoSEQ multiplex PCR; TCRdb keeps in-frame clones, though not all of them. There are 80,000 or so clones in the sample; about nine tenths occur only once, and roughly 0.72% lies in the top ten. The chain carries TRBV7-6 and TRBJ2-3; 7 bases match TRBD2. The sequence came from a human patient who received an intestinal transplant, so some T cells may come from the graft donor. Sequenced here: PBMCs, sampled 98 days after intestinal transplantation. The CDR3 protein is CASSGLVTDTQYF. Here the CDR3 DNA reads TGTGCCAGCAGCGGACTAGTTACAGATACGCAGTATTTT.